This T cell receptor (beta chain) emerged from a study of monozygotic twins with cystic fibrosis. Study results and limitations: Median Simpson clonality of approximately 0.01 suggested naive T cells predominated.

As to this clone: What it binds is unknown.

Sequencing was performed with immunoSEQ multiplex PCR; in TCRdb, only in-frame clones are kept and a portion is missing. The table has 25,000 to 30,000 clones, approximately 90% seen once. CDR1 and CDR2 (germline): GTSNPN, SVGIG (reference sequence). Trimming left V 1 base short and J 0 bases short, with 16 bases between. This CDR3 region has 18 residues. Material for sequencing was blood. The receptor comes from a girl under 10 years old with cystic fibrosis. This chain links TRBV30 with TRBJ2-6, with TRBD1 as a possible D gene (6 bases). Here the CDR3 reads CAWSADRTSFSGANVLTF. CDR3 coding DNA: TGTGCCTGGAGTGCGGACAGAACCAGCTTCTCTGGGGCCAACGTCCTGACTTTC.